A selection of T cell receptor beta chains follows, all from one sample in a study of blood T cell repertoires in COVID-19. This table comes from immunoSEQ multiplex PCR, and its TCRdb copy is limited to in-frame clones, with some not included. The repertoire has over 70,000 clones, over 70% of them found once; the top ten carry roughly 9.8%. Specimen: peripheral blood. The origin of the receptors is an elderly woman with acute or convalescent COVID-19. Both conserved end residues are part of each CDR3. The D gene is left open where the match is weak. Only some rows state a clone size, as once, few, many or a class for expanded clones.

>TRBD1|TRBV19|TRBJ1-5|18|NA
CASSPRDRGGGGNQPQHF
TGTGCCAGTAGTCCCCGGGACAGGGGAGGAGGTGGCAATCAGCCCCAGCATTTT
>NA|TRBV4-2|TRBJ2-2|15|many
CASSQDPQRDGELFF
TGTGCCAGCAGCCAAGACCCCCAAAGAGACGGGGAGCTGTTTTTT
>TRBD1|TRBV28|TRBJ1-3|15|NA
CASSSGTGVGNTIYF
TGTGCCAGCAGTTCCGGGACAGGGGTTGGAAACACCATATATTTT
>TRBD2|TRBV7-2|TRBJ2-7|15|once
CASSPWTSGAYEQYF
TGTGCCAGCAGCCCCTGGACTAGCGGGGCCTACGAGCAGTACTTC
>TRBD2|TRBV30|TRBJ2-1|15|NA
CAWSTGTSGSYEQFF
TGTGCCTGGAGCACCGGGACTAGCGGGAGTTATGAGCAGTTCTTC
>NA|TRBV28|TRBJ1-6|14|few
CASTSGGVQSPLHF
TGTGCCAGCACCTCGGGCGGGGTACAGTCACCCCTCCACTTT
>TRBD2|TRBV5-1|TRBJ2-1|15|NA
CASSLERGGAREQFF
TGCGCCAGCAGCTTGGAACGCGGGGGGGCCCGGGAGCAGTTCTTC
>NA|TRBV5-8|TRBJ2-7|14|NA
CASSFGGVRSEQYF
TGTGCCAGCAGCTTTGGAGGGGTGAGGTCCGAGCAGTACTTC
>NA|TRBV19|TRBJ1-5|13|few
CASSPQVSQPQHF
TGTGCCAGTAGCCCACAGGTATCTCAGCCCCAGCATTTT
>NA|TRBV18|TRBJ2-4|16|NA
CASSPNARSAKNIQYF
TGTGCCAGCTCACCGAATGCACGGAGCGCCAAAAACATTCAGTACTTC